Listed below are T cell receptor beta chains from one sample, sequenced in a study of graft-versus-host responses after intestinal transplantation. The antigens for these receptors are not known. Profiled with immunoSEQ multiplex PCR; TCRdb holds only in-frame clones, not every one. The sample holds over 100,000 clones, 85% to 95% seen once. The material sequenced was unstimulated CD8+ T cells sorted from spleen or lymph node cells, taken before transplant. These receptors were obtained from a human donor who was the organ donor for an intestinal transplant. Both conserved end residues are part of each CDR3. The D gene is left open where the match is weak. Expanded clones get a size class; other rows say once, few or many, or leave the size out.

j_call clone_size v_call d_call cdr3_nt cdr3_aa
TRBJ1-1 - TRBV27 - TGTGCCAGCAGTTTTCGGGGCGGGGACACTGAAGCTTTCTTT CASSFRGGDTEAFF
TRBJ2-5 - TRBV6-1 TRBD1 TGTGCCAGCAGTGACCGAAAGACTTGGACAGGGCTAGAGACCCAGTACTTC CASSDRKTWTGLETQYF
TRBJ1-1 - TRBV2 - TGTGCCAGAGCCCACAGCAGATTTGTACTGAACACTGAAGCTTTCTTT CARAHSRFVLNTEAFF
TRBJ1-1 - TRBV5-1 TRBD1 TGCGCCAGCAGCCCCGGGACAGGGGGCGGGAACACTGAAGCTTTCTTT CASSPGTGGGNTEAFF
TRBJ1-1 - TRBV19 - TGTGCCAGTAGTATAAGTGGCGGGAACACTGAAGCTTTCTTT CASSISGGNTEAFF
TRBJ1-1 - TRBV5-1 - TGCGCCAGCAGCTTGTGGGGGTTGAACACTGAAGCTTTCTTT CASSLWGLNTEAFF
TRBJ1-1 - TRBV11-2 - TGTGCCAGCAGCCCGGGTAGAGGCACTGAAGCTTTCTTT CASSPGRGTEAFF
TRBJ2-1 - TRBV10-3 TRBD2 TGTGCCATCAGTGACGAGCGGGAATCGGATGAGCAGTTCTTC CAISDERESDEQFF
TRBJ2-2 - TRBV11-2 - TGTGCCAGCAGCTCCCCGGACTCTAACACCGGGGAGCTGTTTTTT CASSSPDSNTGELFF
TRBJ2-3 - TRBV28 - TGTGCCAGCAGTTTCGTAGTGACTAGCACAGATACGCAGTATTTT CASSFVVTSTDTQYF
TRBJ2-7 - TRBV4-2 TRBD2 TGTGCCAGCAGCCCCGAGACTAGCGGGGTGTCTTACGAGCAGTACTTC CASSPETSGVSYEQYF
TRBJ1-1 - TRBV5-6 - TGTGCCAGCAGCTTGTTGGTCGGAATCACTGAAGCTTTCTTT CASSLLVGITEAFF
TRBJ1-1 - TRBV4-1 - TGCGCCAGCAGCCATGATGGGACGGCTAACACTGAAGCTTTCTTT CASSHDGTANTEAFF
TRBJ2-2 - TRBV4-1 TRBD2 TGCGCCAGCAGCCCGGGACTACACACCGGGGAGCTGTTTTTT CASSPGLHTGELFF
TRBJ2-1 - TRBV6-1 TRBD1 TGTGCCAGCGGATACAGGGGCAATGAGCAGTTCTTC CASGYRGNEQFF
TRBJ2-7 - TRBV5-5 TRBD2 TGTGCCAGCAGCTTGGGACTAGCGGCGATATACGAGCAGTACTTC CASSLGLAAIYEQYF
TRBJ2-7 - TRBV9 TRBD2 TGTGCCAGCAGCGCCGGACTAGCGGGAGGCCGCGAGCAGTACTTC CASSAGLAGGREQYF
TRBJ2-2 - TRBV21-1 - TGTGCCAGCATCCTAAGGGGGACGAACACCGGGGAGCTGTTTTTT CASILRGTNTGELFF
TRBJ2-3 - TRBV6-4 - TGTGCCAGCAGTCAACGGCTCGGCTACAGCACAGATACGCAGTATTTT CASSQRLGYSTDTQYF
TRBJ1-1 - TRBV6-5 - TGTGCCAGCCATGGAGGGACCACTGAAGCTTTCTTT CASHGGTTEAFF
TRBJ2-7 - TRBV28 - TGTGCCAGCAGTTTCCCGGGCTACGAGCAGTACTTC CASSFPGYEQYF
TRBJ2-3 - TRBV5-1 TRBD2 TGCGCCAGCAGCTCCTGGGGACTAGCGGATGGTGATACGCAGTATTTT CASSSWGLADGDTQYF
TRBJ2-5 - TRBV9 TRBD2 TGTGCCAGCAGCCTCAGATCCGTCCAGACTAGCGGGATTCAAGAGACCCAGTACTTC CASSLRSVQTSGIQETQYF
TRBJ2-7 - TRBV5-1 - TGCGCCAGCAGGAAGGAGGACGGGGAGCAGTACTTC CASRKEDGEQYF
TRBJ1-5 once TRBV5-1 - TGCGCCAGCAGCCCTAACCCCTCAGGGCAGCCCCAGCATTTT CASSPNPSGQPQHF
TRBJ2-3 - TRBV4-1 TRBD2 TGCGCCAGCAGCCTTAGCGGGCCGGGTACAGATACGCAGTATTTT CASSLSGPGTDTQYF
TRBJ2-3 - TRBV7-7 TRBD1 TGTGCCAGCAGCCCCGCGACAGGGAACACAGATACGCAGTATTTT CASSPATGNTDTQYF
TRBJ2-2 - TRBV29-1 - TGCAGCGCCACCCGAACTAACCACACCGGGGAGCTGTTTTTT CSATRTNHTGELFF
TRBJ1-5 - TRBV4-1 TRBD1 TGCGCCAGCAGCCCTTCGGACAGGGGAAATCAGCCCCAGCATTTT CASSPSDRGNQPQHF
TRBJ2-4 - TRBV9 TRBD1 TGTGCCAGCAGCCCCTGGGACAGCAAAAACATTCAGTACTTC CASSPWDSKNIQYF
TRBJ2-1 - TRBV7-6 TRBD2 TGTGCCAGCAGCCTGGGACTAGCGGGAGGGTTCTACAATGAGCAGTTCTTC CASSLGLAGGFYNEQFF